This TCR beta chain was sequenced for a study of PD-L1 blockade in urothelial cancer. Study background: Researchers found blood samples held a median of approximately 150,000 T cells.

Clones were sequenced by immunoSEQ multiplex PCR, and TCRdb holds only the in-frame ones, with some missing. The table records about 50,000 clones, around 82% of them present only once. Time point in this sample: peripheral blood 6 weeks after treatment start. The starting material was PBMCs, obtained around atezolizumab (anti-PD-L1) treatment. The source of this sequence is a man aged 45-65 years with urothelial cancer.

The CDR3 loop reads CASSQSSGRASEQFF. CDR3 bases: TGTGCCAGCAGTCAGTCTAGCGGGAGGGCCAGCGAGCAGTTCTTC. V usage is TRBV6-4 and J usage is TRBJ2-1; TRBD2 matches 12 bases. The CDR3 runs 15 residues. Germline-derived CDR1 and CDR2 are MRHNA and SNTAGT. V shed 5 bases and J 10 bases; nucleotides not matched to a gene: 9.